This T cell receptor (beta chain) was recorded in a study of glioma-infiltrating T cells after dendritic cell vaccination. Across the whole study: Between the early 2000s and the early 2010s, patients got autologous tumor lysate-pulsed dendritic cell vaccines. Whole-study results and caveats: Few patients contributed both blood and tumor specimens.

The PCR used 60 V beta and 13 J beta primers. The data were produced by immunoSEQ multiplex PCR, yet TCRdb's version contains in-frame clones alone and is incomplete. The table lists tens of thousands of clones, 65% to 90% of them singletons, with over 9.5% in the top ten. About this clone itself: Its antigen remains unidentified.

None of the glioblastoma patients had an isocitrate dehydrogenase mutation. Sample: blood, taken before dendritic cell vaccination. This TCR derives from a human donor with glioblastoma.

DNA of the CDR3: TGTGCCAGCAGTTACCTCCCCCTAGCGGCAGATACGCAGTATTTT. As protein: CASSYLPLAADTQYF. The V gene is TRBV6-5, the J gene TRBJ2-3, with 7 bases identical to TRBD2. The CDR3 sequence is 15 residues long. Germline loops: CDR1 MNHEY, CDR2 SVGAGI. Trimming took 2 bases from V and 4 from J; bases not matched to a gene: 6.